This section outlines one TCR beta chain sequence together with its context. What it binds is not known. These data are taken from a study of cytotoxic CD8 clonotypes in ibrutinib-treated CLL. Across the whole study: The patients, some 12 relapsed/refractory and approximately 15 treatment-naive, included around 18 who were IGHV unmutated. Mean per-sample yields comprised just over 250,000 productive templates and approximately 90,000 productive rearrangements.

Broader study findings: Treatment left the uncommon public clonotypes either contracted or stable in frequency.

Sequencing used immunoSEQ multiplex PCR; TCRdb keeps in-frame clones, though not all of them. The sample consists of approximately 32,000 clones, almost 70% of them appearing once. Source: PBMCs, taken before ibrutinib treatment. This TCR derives from a human donor with chronic lymphocytic leukemia.

CDR3 region: CASSEALAWGYGYTF. The CDR3 region has the DNA TGTGCCAGCAGTGAAGCGCTGGCTTGGGGCTATGGCTACACCTTC. V is TRBV2 and J is TRBJ1-2; D gene uncertain. Trimming removed 0 bases from V and 4 bases from J, with 12 bases in between. CDR3 size: 15 residues. The germline gives CDR1 SNHLY, CDR2 FYNNEI. Looking up the rest from reference TRBV2 and TRBJ1-2 gives the full variable domain: EPEVTQTPSHQVTQMGQEVILRCVPISNHLYFYWYRQILGQKVEFLVSFYNNEISEKSEIFDDQFSVERPDGSNFTLKIRSTKLEDSAMYFCASSEALAWGYGYTFGSGTRLTVV.